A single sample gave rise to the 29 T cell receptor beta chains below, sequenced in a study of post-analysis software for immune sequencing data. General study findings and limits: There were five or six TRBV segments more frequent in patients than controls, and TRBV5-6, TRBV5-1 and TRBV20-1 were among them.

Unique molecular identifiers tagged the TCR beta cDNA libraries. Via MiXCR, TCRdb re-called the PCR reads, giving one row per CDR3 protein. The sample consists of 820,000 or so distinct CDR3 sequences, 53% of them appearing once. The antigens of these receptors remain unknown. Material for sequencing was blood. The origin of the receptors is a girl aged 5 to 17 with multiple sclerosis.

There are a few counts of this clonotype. The CDR3 bases are TGTGCCAGCTCTCAGGGACACCGCACAGATACGCAGTATTTT. Protein sequence: CASSQGHRTDTQYF. The chain has TRBV7-6 and TRBJ2-3; D perhaps matches TRBD1 (6 bases). Germline CDR1 and CDR2: SGHVS and FNYEAQ. CDR3 length equals 14 residues. V gave up 8 bases and J gave up 1 base, with 13 bases separating them. Complete variable domain (other parts from reference TRBV7-6 and TRBJ2-3): GAGVSQSPRYKVTKRGQDVALRCDPISGHVSLYWYRQALGQGPEFLTYFNYEAQQDKSGLPNDRFSAERPEGSISTLTIQRTEQRDSAMYRCASSQGHRTDTQYFGPGTRLTVL.

CDR3 amino acids: CASSATRSGTGVSYEQYF. The CDR3 DNA reads TGTGCCAGCAGTGCGACCCGATCCGGGACAGGGGTTTCCTACGAGCAGTACTTC. The rearrangement links TRBV6-1 to TRBJ2-7; TRBD1 matches at 10 bases. The V segment lost 4 bases and the J segment 1 base; nucleotides outside the gene matches: 13. CDR1 and CDR2 (germline): MNHNS, SASEGT. The CDR3 covers 18 residues.

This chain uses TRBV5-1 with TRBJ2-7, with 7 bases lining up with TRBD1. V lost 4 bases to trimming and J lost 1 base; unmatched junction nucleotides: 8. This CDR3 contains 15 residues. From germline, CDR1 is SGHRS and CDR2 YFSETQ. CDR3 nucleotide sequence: TGCGCCAGCAGCCGGACAGGACTCGAATCCTACGAGCAGTACTTC. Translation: CASSRTGLESYEQYF.

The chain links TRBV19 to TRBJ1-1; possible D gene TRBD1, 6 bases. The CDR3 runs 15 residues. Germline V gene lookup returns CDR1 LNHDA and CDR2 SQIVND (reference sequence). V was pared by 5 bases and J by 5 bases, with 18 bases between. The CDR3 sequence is CASSPQDSPGTEAFF. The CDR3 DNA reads TGTGCCAGTAGTCCCCAGGACAGTCCGGGGACTGAAGCTTTCTTT.

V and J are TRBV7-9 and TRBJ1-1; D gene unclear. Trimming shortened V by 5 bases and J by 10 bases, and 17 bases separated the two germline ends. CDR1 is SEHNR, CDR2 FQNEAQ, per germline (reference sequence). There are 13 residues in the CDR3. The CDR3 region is CASSPDDTAAAFF. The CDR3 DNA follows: TGTGCCAGCAGCCCCGACGACACGGCTGCAGCTTTCTTT.

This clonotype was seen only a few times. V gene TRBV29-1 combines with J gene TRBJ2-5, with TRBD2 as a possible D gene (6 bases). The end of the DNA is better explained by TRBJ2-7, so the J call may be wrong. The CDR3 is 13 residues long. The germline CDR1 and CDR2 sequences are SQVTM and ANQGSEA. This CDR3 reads CSVKEGSVHEQYF. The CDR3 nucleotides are TGCAGCGTTAAGGAGGGATCGGTCCACGAGCAGTACTTC.

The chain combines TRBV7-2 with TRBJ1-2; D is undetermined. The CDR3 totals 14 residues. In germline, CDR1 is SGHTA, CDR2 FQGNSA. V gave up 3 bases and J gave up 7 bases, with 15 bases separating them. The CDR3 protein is CASSFEDLPPGYTF. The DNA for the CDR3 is TGTGCCAGCAGCTTCGAGGACCTCCCCCCTGGCTACACCTTC.

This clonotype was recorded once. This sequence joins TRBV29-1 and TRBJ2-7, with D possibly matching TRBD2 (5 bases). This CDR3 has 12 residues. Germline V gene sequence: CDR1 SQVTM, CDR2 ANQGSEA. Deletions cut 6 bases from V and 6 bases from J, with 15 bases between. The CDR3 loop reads CSVRGPLGEQYF. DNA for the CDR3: TGCAGCGTCCGCGGGCCATTAGGCGAGCAGTACTTC.

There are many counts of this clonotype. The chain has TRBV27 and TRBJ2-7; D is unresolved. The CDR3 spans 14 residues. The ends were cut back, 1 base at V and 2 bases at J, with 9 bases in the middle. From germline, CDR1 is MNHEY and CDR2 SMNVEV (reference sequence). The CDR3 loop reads CASSLFNQAYEQYF. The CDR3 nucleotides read TGTGCCAGCAGTTTATTTAACCAGGCCTACGAGCAGTACTTC.

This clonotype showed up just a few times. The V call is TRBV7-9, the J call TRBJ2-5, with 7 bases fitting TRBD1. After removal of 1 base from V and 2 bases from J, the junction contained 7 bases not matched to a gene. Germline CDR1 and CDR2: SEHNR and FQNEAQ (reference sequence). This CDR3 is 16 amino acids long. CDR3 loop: CASSLERGRSQETQYF. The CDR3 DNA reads TGTGCCAGCAGCTTAGAAAGGGGGCGGTCACAAGAGACCCAGTACTTC.

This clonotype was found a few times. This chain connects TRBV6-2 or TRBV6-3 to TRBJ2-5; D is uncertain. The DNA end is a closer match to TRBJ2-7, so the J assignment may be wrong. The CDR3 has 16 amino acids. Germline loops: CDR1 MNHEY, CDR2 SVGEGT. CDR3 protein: CASRPPPPGPTYEQYF. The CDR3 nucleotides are TGTGCCAGCAGGCCACCTCCCCCGGGCCCAACCTACGAGCAGTACTTC.

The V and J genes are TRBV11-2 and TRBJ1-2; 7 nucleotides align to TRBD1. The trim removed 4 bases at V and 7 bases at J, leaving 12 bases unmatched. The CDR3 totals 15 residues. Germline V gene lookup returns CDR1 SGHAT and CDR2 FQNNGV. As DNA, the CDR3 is TGTGCCAGCAGCTCCATTAGGAGACAGGGTGGTGGCTACACCTTC. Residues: CASSSIRRQGGGYTF.

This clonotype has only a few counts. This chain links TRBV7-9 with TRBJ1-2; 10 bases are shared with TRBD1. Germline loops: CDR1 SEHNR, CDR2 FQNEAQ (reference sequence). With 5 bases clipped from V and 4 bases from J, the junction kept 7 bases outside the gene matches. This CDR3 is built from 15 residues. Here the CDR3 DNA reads TGTGCCAGCAGCCCAGGGACAGGGGAGGCCTATGGCTACACCTTC. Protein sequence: CASSPGTGEAYGYTF.

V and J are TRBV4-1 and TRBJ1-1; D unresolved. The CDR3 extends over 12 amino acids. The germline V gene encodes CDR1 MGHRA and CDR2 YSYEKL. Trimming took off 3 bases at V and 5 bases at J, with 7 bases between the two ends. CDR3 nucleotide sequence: TGCGCCAGCAGCCACCGGGGAACTGAAGCTTTCTTT. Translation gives CASSHRGTEAFF.

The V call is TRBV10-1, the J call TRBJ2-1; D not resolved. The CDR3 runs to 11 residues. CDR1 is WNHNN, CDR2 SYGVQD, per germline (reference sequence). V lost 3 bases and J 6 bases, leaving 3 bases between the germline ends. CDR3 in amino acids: CASSDLNEQFF. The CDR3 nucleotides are TGCGCCAGCAGTGACCTCAATGAGCAGTTCTTC.

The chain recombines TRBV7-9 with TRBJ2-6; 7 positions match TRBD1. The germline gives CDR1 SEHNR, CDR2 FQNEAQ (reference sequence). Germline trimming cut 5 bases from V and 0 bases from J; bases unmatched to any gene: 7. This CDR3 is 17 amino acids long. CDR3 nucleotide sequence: TGTGCCAGCAGCCTCTGGACAGGTAGCTCTGGGGCCAACGTCCTGACTTTC. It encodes CASSLWTGSSGANVLTF.

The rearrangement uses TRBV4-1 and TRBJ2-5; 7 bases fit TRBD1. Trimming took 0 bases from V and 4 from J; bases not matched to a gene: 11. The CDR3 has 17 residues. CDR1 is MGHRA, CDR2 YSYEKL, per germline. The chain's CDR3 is CASSQEPQGSRGETQYF. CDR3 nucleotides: TGCGCCAGCAGCCAAGAACCACAGGGGAGCAGGGGAGAGACCCAGTACTTC.

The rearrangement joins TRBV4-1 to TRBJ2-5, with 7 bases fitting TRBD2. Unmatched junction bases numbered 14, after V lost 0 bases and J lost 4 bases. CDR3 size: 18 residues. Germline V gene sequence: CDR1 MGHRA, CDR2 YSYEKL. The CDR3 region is CASSQEAGLAGVGETQYF. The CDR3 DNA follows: TGCGCCAGCAGCCAAGAGGCGGGCTTGGCGGGAGTGGGAGAGACCCAGTACTTC.

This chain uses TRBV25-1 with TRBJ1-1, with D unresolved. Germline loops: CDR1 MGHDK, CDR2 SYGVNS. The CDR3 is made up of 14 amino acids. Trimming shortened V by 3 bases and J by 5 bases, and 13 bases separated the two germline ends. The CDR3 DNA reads TGTGCCAGCAGTGAGGAGGGCTCCTGGACTGAAGCTTTCTTT. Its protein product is CASSEEGSWTEAFF.

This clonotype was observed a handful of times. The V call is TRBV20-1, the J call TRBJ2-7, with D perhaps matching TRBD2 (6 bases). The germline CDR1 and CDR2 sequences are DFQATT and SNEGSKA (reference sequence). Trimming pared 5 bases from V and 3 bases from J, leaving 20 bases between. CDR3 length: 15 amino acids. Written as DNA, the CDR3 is TGCAGTGCTCTAGCGACGGGGCGTGCCGACTACGAGCAGTACTTC. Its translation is CSALATGRADYEQYF.

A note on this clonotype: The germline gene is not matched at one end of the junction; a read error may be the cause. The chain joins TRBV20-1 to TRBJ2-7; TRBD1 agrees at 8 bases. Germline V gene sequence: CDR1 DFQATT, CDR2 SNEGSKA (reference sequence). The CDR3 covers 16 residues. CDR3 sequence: CSARTGGGQVPYERYF. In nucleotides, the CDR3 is TGCAGTGCTAGGACCGGAGGGGGACAGGTGCCTTACGAGCGGTACTTC.

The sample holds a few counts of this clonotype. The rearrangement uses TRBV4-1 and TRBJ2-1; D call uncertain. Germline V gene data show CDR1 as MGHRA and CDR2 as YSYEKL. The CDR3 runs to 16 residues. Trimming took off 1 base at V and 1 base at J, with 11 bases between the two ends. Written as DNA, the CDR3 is TGCGCCAGCAGCCAAGTCATCACCTTATCCTACAATGAGCAGTTCTTC. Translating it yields CASSQVITLSYNEQFF.

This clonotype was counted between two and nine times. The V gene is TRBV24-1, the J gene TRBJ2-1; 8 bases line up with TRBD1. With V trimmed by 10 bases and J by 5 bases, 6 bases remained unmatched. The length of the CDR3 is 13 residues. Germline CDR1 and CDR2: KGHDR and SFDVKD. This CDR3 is CATRQGPNNEQFF. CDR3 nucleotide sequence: TGTGCCACACGACAGGGGCCCAACAATGAGCAGTTCTTC.

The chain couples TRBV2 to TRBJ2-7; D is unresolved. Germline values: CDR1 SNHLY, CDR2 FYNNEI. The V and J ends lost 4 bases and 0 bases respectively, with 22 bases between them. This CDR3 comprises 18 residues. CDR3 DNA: TGTGCCAGCAGTGGCGAATCGGCCAGCTATGAGAGCTCCTACGAGCAGTACTTC. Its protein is CASSGESASYESSYEQYF.

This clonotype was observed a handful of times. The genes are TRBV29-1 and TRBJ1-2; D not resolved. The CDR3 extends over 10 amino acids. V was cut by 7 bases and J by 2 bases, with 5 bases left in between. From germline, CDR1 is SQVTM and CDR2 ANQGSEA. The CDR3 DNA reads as TGCAGCGCAGTGAACTATGGCTACACCTTC. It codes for CSAVNYGYTF.

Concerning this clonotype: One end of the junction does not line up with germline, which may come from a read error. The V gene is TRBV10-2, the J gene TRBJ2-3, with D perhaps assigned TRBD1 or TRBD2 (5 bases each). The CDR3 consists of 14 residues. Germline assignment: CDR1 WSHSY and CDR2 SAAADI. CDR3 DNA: TGCGCCGGCAGTGAGTCGAGGGGCGCAGATACGCAGTATTTT. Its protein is CAGSESRGADTQYF.

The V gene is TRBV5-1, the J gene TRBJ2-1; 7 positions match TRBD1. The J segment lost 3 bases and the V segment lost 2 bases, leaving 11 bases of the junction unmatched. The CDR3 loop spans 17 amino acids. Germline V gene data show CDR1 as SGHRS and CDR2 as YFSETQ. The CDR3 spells CASSFYPTGQYYNEQFF. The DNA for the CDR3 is TGCGCCAGCAGCTTCTACCCGACAGGGCAATACTACAATGAGCAGTTCTTC.

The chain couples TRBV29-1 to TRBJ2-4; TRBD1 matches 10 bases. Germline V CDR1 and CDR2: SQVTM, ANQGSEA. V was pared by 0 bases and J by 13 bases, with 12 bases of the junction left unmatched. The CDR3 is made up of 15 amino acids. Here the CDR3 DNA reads TGCAGCGTTGAAGACCGGGACAGGGGCTACAATGAGCAGTACTTC. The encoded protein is CSVEDRDRGYNEQYF. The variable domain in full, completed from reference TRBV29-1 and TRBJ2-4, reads SAVISQKPSRDICQRGTSLTIQCQVDSQVTMMFWYRQQPGQSLTLIATANQGSEATYESGFVIDKFPISRPNLTFSTLTVSNMSPEDSSIYLCSVEDRDRGYNEQYFGAGTRLSVL.

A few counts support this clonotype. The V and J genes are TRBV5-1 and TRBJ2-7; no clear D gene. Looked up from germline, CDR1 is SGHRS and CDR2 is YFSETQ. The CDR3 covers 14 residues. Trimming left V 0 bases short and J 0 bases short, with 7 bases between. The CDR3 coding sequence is TGCGCCAGCAGCTTGGAGCGCATCTCCTACGAGCAGTACTTC. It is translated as CASSLERISYEQYF. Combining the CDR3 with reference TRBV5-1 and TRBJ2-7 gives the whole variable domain KAGVTQTPRYLIKTRGQQVTLSCSPISGHRSVSWYQQTPGQGLQFLFEYFSETQRNKGNFPGRFSGRQFSNSRSEMNVSTLELGDSALYLCASSLERISYEQYFGPGTRLTVT.